This T cell receptor beta chain was observed in a study of cytomegalovirus exposure and HLA in healthy donors. CDR3 size: 12 residues. Germline CDR1 and CDR2: SQVTM and ANQGSEA. Trimming stripped 1 base from V and 2 bases from J, with 6 bases between. Primers for the PCR totalled 60 Vbeta and 13 Jbeta. Assay: immunoSEQ multiplex PCR; the TCRdb copy retains only in-frame clones and omits some. The sample contains 120,000 to 150,000 clones, more than 80% of which appear only once. This clone was found once. This CDR3 is also generated by other DNA sequences in the sample. The sequencing sample was made of PBMCs. The sequence came from a middle-aged woman in good health and CMV-seropositive. The rearrangement uses TRBV29-1 and TRBJ2-7; D not certain. The CDR3 DNA sequence: TGCAGCGTTGAAGGTTCGGCCTACGAGCAGTACTTC. Protein: CSVEGSAYEQYF.